These 25 T cell receptor beta chains were sequenced from one sample in a study of radiotherapy plus CTLA-4 blockade in lung cancer (dated by TCRdb to the late 2010s). Library preparation was by the immunoSEQ multiplex PCR assay. TCRdb carries this immuneACCESS record with in-frame sequences only. Its versions omit some clonotypes, under half of them owing to an unresolved V gene in the studies checked, with the rest unexplained. This sample comprises around 2,800 clones, about four fifths of them detected only once. Roughly 4.7% of the sample belongs to the ten largest clones. The source material was tumor tissue, sampled from a patient treated with radiotherapy plus ipilimumab. These receptors all stem from a human donor with non-small cell lung cancer that progressed on radiotherapy plus ipilimumab.

The chain carries TRBV29-1 and TRBJ2-7; 8 nucleotides line up with TRBD2. Germline V lookup: CDR1 SQVTM, CDR2 ANQGSEA. The trim removed 4 bases at V and 2 bases at J, leaving 10 bases unmatched. The CDR3 covers 15 residues. CDR3 DNA sequence: TGCAGCGTTGGGTCTAGCGGGCTACACACCTACGAGCAGTACTTC. Encoded protein: CSVGSSGLHTYEQYF.

This clone was seen a single time. The CDR3 loop reads CASSGGGGEAFF. The CDR3 DNA is TGTGCCAGTAGTGGCGGGGGAGGTGAAGCTTTCTTT. The rearrangement links TRBV19 to TRBJ1-1; tentatively, D is TRBD1 (5 bases). Trimming removed 5 bases from V and 7 bases from J, with 11 bases in between. This CDR3 spans 12 amino acids. From germline, CDR1 is LNHDA and CDR2 SQIVND (reference sequence).

The V gene is TRBV5-1, the J gene TRBJ2-2; a possible D gene is TRBD1 (5 bases). This CDR3 spans 14 amino acids. Germline CDR1 is SGHRS and CDR2 is YFSETQ. V lost 3 bases and J 2 bases, leaving 8 bases between the germline ends. The CDR3 region is CASSYTGNTGELFF. The CDR3 nucleotides are TGCGCCAGCAGCTATACAGGCAACACCGGGGAGCTGTTTTTT.

This clone turned up a few times. The chain is built from TRBV7-8 and TRBJ2-5; possible D gene TRBD1, 5 bases. The germline V and J ends were trimmed by 1 base and 3 bases, with 6 bases remaining between them. Germline V gene data show CDR1 as SGHVS and CDR2 as FQNEAQ. The CDR3 consists of 13 residues. Here the CDR3 reads CASSLGQKETQYF. The DNA of the CDR3 is TGTGCCAGCAGCTTAGGACAGAAAGAGACCCAGTACTTC.

The chain joins TRBV5-1 to TRBJ2-2; weak D call: TRBD2 (5 bases). There are 15 residues in the CDR3. CDR1 is SGHRS and CDR2 is YFSETQ in the germline V gene. Trimming stripped 1 base from V and 3 bases from J, with 10 bases between. The CDR3 sequence is CASSLSGKDTGELFF. CDR3 nucleotide sequence: TGCGCCAGCAGCTTGTCGGGAAAGGACACCGGGGAGCTGTTTTTT.

The V and J genes are TRBV11-1 and TRBJ1-4; 8 bases agree with TRBD1. In germline, CDR1 is SGHAT, CDR2 FQDESV (reference sequence). After removal of 3 bases from V and 8 bases from J, the junction contained 2 bases not matched to a gene. There are 13 residues in the CDR3. CDR3 amino acids: CASSFDRGEKLFF. The DNA of the CDR3 is TGTGCCAGCAGCTTCGACAGGGGCGAAAAACTGTTTTTT.

The rearrangement links TRBV5-1 to TRBJ2-1; tentative D call: TRBD1 (5 bases). Trimming took off 4 bases at V and 8 bases at J, with 10 bases between the two ends. Germline V lookup: CDR1 SGHRS, CDR2 YFSETQ. There are 12 residues in the CDR3. CDR3 sequence: CASSNQGYEQFF. CDR3 in DNA: TGCGCCAGCAGCAATCAGGGCTATGAGCAGTTCTTC.

The count of this clone is one. This chain joins TRBV5-4 and TRBJ1-4, with 7 bases fitting TRBD1. The CDR3 runs 15 residues. J lost 6 bases, V lost 5 bases, and 10 bases had no gene match. Germline V gene sequence: CDR1 SGHNT, CDR2 YYREEE (reference sequence). The CDR3 protein is CASSHRGGGDEKLFF. The CDR3, as DNA: TGTGCCAGCAGTCATCGAGGAGGGGGCGATGAAAAACTGTTTTTT.

The chain combines TRBV27 with TRBJ1-6, with 9 bases fitting TRBD1. CDR1 and CDR2 (germline): MNHEY, SMNVEV (reference sequence). Unmatched junction bases numbered 8, after V lost 4 bases and J lost 4 bases. This CDR3 spans 17 amino acids. CDR3 coding DNA: TGTGCCAGCAGTTCGGGCGGGGGGACAGGGTATAATTCACCCCTCCACTTT. This translates into CASSSGGGTGYNSPLHF.

This rearrangement joins TRBV7-8 to TRBJ1-3; perhaps TRBD1 as D (5 bases). Germline CDR1 SGHVS, CDR2 FQNEAQ. This CDR3 comprises 16 residues. V dropped 2 bases and J dropped 1 base, with 12 bases sitting between them. The CDR3 loop is CASSLRGGFSGNTIYF. In nucleotides, the CDR3 is TGTGCCAGCAGCTTACGCGGGGGTTTTTCTGGAAACACCATATATTTT.

The chain carries TRBV4-2 and TRBJ1-6; D unresolved. CDR1 and CDR2 (germline): LGHNA, YNFKEQ. The CDR3 has 14 residues. V lost 0 bases, J lost 8 bases, and 8 bases lay in between. DNA of the CDR3: TGTGCCAGCAGCCAAGATCGGAGTGATTCACCCCTCCACTTT. Translated: CASSQDRSDSPLHF.

This clone came up a few times. The rearrangement links TRBV27 to TRBJ1-5; D not resolved. Trimming removed 6 bases at V and 4 bases at J, with 16 bases between. This CDR3 contains 15 residues. Germline assignment: CDR1 MNHEY and CDR2 SMNVEV (reference sequence). The CDR3 is CASSPRKGWNQPQHF. CDR3 sequence (DNA): TGTGCCAGCAGCCCCCGCAAAGGGTGGAATCAGCCCCAGCATTTT.

Only one count was recorded for this clone. The rearrangement links TRBV9 to TRBJ1-3, with D unclear. Per the germline V gene, CDR1 is SGDLS and CDR2 is YYNGEE. The CDR3 runs to 14 residues. V was cut by 0 bases and J by 7 bases, with 11 bases left in between. For the CDR3, the DNA is TGTGCCAGCAGCGTAGCGGGGTTCGGGAACACCATATATTTT. It is translated as CASSVAGFGNTIYF.

DNA for the CDR3: TGTGCCAGCAGCCGTGAGTGGAGCACAGATACGCAGTATTTT. Amino acid sequence: CASSREWSTDTQYF. The chain carries TRBV4-2 and TRBJ2-3, with D unresolved. The V and J ends lost 4 bases and 0 bases respectively, with 8 bases between them. Germline CDR1 LGHNA, CDR2 YNFKEQ. This CDR3 is built from 14 residues.

The V gene is TRBV6-1, the J gene TRBJ2-3; possible D gene TRBD1, 6 bases. There are 14 residues in the CDR3. The V gene lost 4 bases and the J gene lost 0 bases, with 8 bases spanning the gap. The germline V gene encodes CDR1 MNHNS and CDR2 SASEGT. The CDR3 spells CASSGQGSTDTQYF. CDR3 nucleotides: TGTGCCAGCAGTGGGCAGGGGAGCACAGATACGCAGTATTTT.

CDR3 protein: CASSEARVGYGYTF. The CDR3 coding sequence is TGTGCCAGCAGTGAGGCCAGGGTGGGCTATGGCTACACCTTC. The chain carries TRBV6-1 and TRBJ1-2; D may be TRBD1 (5 bases). The V end was cut by 3 bases, the J end by 4 bases, with 12 bases between. Germline CDR1 MNHNS, CDR2 SASEGT. The CDR3 has 14 residues.

The chain combines TRBV7-9 with TRBJ2-1; D gene uncertain. The CDR3 spans 15 residues. CDR1 SEHNR and CDR2 FQNEAQ come from the germline V gene (reference sequence). V lost 5 bases to trimming and J lost 0 bases, with 11 bases between them. This chain's CDR3 is CASSRILGSYNEQFF. CDR3 in DNA: TGTGCCAGCAGCCGTATCCTGGGCTCCTACAATGAGCAGTTCTTC. Complete variable domain (other parts from reference TRBV7-9 and TRBJ2-1): DTGVSQNPRHKITKRGQNVTFRCDPISEHNRLYWYRQTLGQGPEFLTYFQNEAQLEKSRLLSDRFSAERPKGSFSTLEIQRTEQGDSAMYLCASSRILGSYNEQFFGPGTRLTVL.

The V gene is TRBV19, the J gene TRBJ2-7, with D unclear. V lost 7 bases and J lost 2, with 21 bases in between. The germline V gene encodes CDR1 LNHDA and CDR2 SQIVND (reference sequence). The CDR3 has 16 residues. CDR3 loop: CASTPGQAIGAYEQYF. The CDR3 nucleotides read TGTGCCAGTACCCCCGGGCAGGCCATTGGGGCCTACGAGCAGTACTTC. Drawing the rest from reference TRBV19 and TRBJ2-7, the complete variable domain is DGGITQSPKYLFRKEGQNVTLSCEQNLNHDAMYWYRQDPGQGLRLIYYSQIVNDFQKGDIAEGYSVSREKKESFPLTVTSAQKNPTAFYLCASTPGQAIGAYEQYFGPGTRLTVT.

The chain is built from TRBV6-5 and TRBJ2-5; no clear D gene. The CDR3 spans 11 residues. Germline V gives CDR1 MNHEY, CDR2 SVGAGI. V lost 6 bases and J lost 4, with 6 bases in between. The CDR3 DNA sequence: TGTGCCAGCAGCTCGCTAGAGACCCAGTACTTC. Amino acids: CASSSLETQYF.

CDR3 sequence: CASSPTSGGTDTQYF. The DNA of the CDR3 is TGTGCCAGCAGCCCGACTAGCGGGGGCACAGATACGCAGTATTTT. The chain has TRBV5-8 and TRBJ2-3; 11 positions match TRBD2. This CDR3 is 15 amino acids long. Trimming at V came to 4 bases and at J to 1 base, leaving 2 bases not matched to a gene. Germline V gives CDR1 SGHTS, CDR2 YDEGEE.

This rearrangement joins TRBV10-3 to TRBJ2-3, with 9 bases identical to TRBD1. The CDR3 is 16 residues long. V lost 6 bases, J lost 2 bases, and 9 bases stayed unmatched. Looked up from germline, CDR1 is ENHRY and CDR2 is SYGVKD. The CDR3 bases are TGTGCCATCAGGGGGACAGGGTGGGTTTACACAGATACGCAGTATTTT. Translation gives CAIRGTGWVYTDTQYF.

The chain couples TRBV29-1 to TRBJ1-1; D unclear. The CDR3 is 15 amino acids. Germline CDR1 reads SQVTM; CDR2 reads ANQGSEA. Trimming left V 6 bases short and J 0 bases short, with 17 bases between. In DNA form, the CDR3 reads TGCAGCGTCTTCGACGGGCATAACATGAACACTGAAGCTTTCTTT. This translates into CSVFDGHNMNTEAFF.

V gene TRBV2 combines with J gene TRBJ1-4, with 9 positions matching TRBD1. Unmatched junction bases numbered 14, after V lost 8 bases and J lost 10 bases. CDR3 length equals 15 residues. Per germline, CDR1 SNHLY and CDR2 FYNNEI. As DNA, the CDR3 is TGTGCCAGCCTTCGGCTGGGACAGGGACTACGAAAACTGTTTTTT. It specifies CASLRLGQGLRKLFF.

This chain uses TRBV18 with TRBJ2-1, with 13 bases that match TRBD2. CDR1 is KGHSH, CDR2 LQKENI, per germline. J gave up 5 bases and V 4 bases, and 8 bases lay outside the gene matches. The CDR3 has 17 residues. The CDR3 coding sequence is TGTGCCAGCTCACGTTTGCAGACTAGCGGGGGGAACAATGAGCAGTTCTTC. It yields the protein CASSRLQTSGGNNEQFF. Filled out from reference TRBV18 and TRBJ2-1, the complete variable domain reads NAGVMQNPRHLVRRRGQEARLRCSPMKGHSHVYWYRQLPEEGLKFMVYLQKENIIDESGMPKERFSAEFPKEGPSILRIQQVVRGDSAAYFCASSRLQTSGGNNEQFFGPGTRLTVL.

This clone has a single count. At one end, the junction sequence differs from germline, possibly due to a read error. The rearrangement joins TRBV4-2 to TRBJ2-7; 12 nucleotides agree with TRBD2. The CDR3 length is 15 residues. CDR1 and CDR2 (germline): LGHNA, YNFKEQ. The CDR3 DNA sequence: TGTGCCAGCAGCCAAGATCTAACTAGCGGGGGGTCCCAACTATTC. This encodes CASSQDLTSGGSQLF.